Described below is a single T cell receptor (beta chain) sequence and its context. Its specificity is not known. Cells designated naive CD8 were CD45RO-negative and were positively selected for CCR7, with terminally differentiated effector memory CD45RA+ cells excluded. Free of recent acute infections or vaccinations, the donors were healthy HIV-negative adults. This CDR3 contains 14 residues. CDR1 and CDR2 (germline): SNHLY, FYNNEI. Deletions cut 7 bases from V and 5 bases from J, with 17 bases between. This specimen comes from a study of shared clonotypes between healthy human individuals. General observations from the study: Expectations were that clonotype sharing among donors would be affected by sequencing depth. Among non-shared clonotypes, generation probabilities were lower than among those shared by all four donors.

Over several immunoSEQ plates, each subset's genomic DNA was distributed in even portions. Here immunoSEQ multiplex PCR was the method, and the copy in TCRdb shows in-frame clones only, minus some. The sample has around 1.9 million clones, roughly 91% seen once. Material for sequencing was naive CD8+ T cells from PBMCs. The source is a man aged 18 to 30 in good health. Some clones in this sample may be carry-over from other donors' samples. The genes are TRBV2 and TRBJ2-5, with D possibly matching TRBD1 (5 bases). The CDR3 loop reads CASKTPHKGETQYF. In nucleotides, the CDR3 is TGTGCCAGCAAAACCCCCCATAAGGGGGAGACCCAGTACTTC.